A selection of T cell receptor beta chains follows, all from one sample in a study of T-cell memory formation after mild COVID-19. From the 5' RACE reads, TCRdb called clonotypes with MiXCR, one entry per CDR3 protein. The sample has tens of thousands of distinct CDR3 sequences; 15% to 20% are singletons. The specimen was PBMCs or a T cell subset sorted from them (not recorded which). The source is an adult woman who had mild COVID-19 (a few samples of this study predate the infection). Cell type and time point are not known. The CDR3 runs from the conserved cysteine through the conserved F or W. D genes are given only for firm matches. Clone size appears in some rows only: once, few, many, or a class for an expanded clone.

j_call,clone_size,v_call,d_call,cdr3_length,cdr3_nt,cdr3_aa
TRBJ1-1,many,TRBV20-1,.,15,TGCAGTGCAAAGCTCCCCCAGGGTCTGACCACTGAAGCTTTCTTT,CSAKLPQGLTTEAFF
TRBJ1-2,few,TRBV30,TRBD1,14,TGTGCCTGGAGTGACGGACAGGGCCTCTATGGCTACACCTTC,CAWSDGQGLYGYTF
TRBJ1-1,few,TRBV11-3,TRBD1,16,TGTGCCAGCAGCTCCGCCCGACAGGGGGCCGGGACTGAAGCTTTCTTT,CASSSARQGAGTEAFF
TRBJ1-2,few,TRBV5-4,.,13,TGTGCCAGCAGCAATAGGGAGTTCTATGGCTACACCTTC,CASSNREFYGYTF
TRBJ1-5,few,TRBV11-3,.,11,TGTGCCAGCAGGAGTTATCAGCCCCAGCATTTT,CASRSYQPQHF
TRBJ2-6,few,TRBV15,TRBD1,18,TGTGCCACCAGCAGACAGGACAGGGGGGCGTCCGGGGCCAACGTCCTGACTTTC,CATSRQDRGASGANVLTF
TRBJ2-3,many,TRBV7-9,.,16,TGTGCCAGCAGCTTAGGTTTTTCGGGACATGAAGATACGCAGTATTTT,CASSLGFSGHEDTQYF
TRBJ2-1,few,TRBV12-3/TRBV12-4,TRBD1,15,TGTGCCAGCAGTCGACAGGGACCCTCCTACAATGAGCAGTTCTTC,CASSRQGPSYNEQFF
TRBJ2-1,few,TRBV11-2,.,15,TGTGCCAGCAGGCAGCTCGGGCGCTCCTACAATGAGCAGTTCTTC,CASRQLGRSYNEQFF
TRBJ2-3,.,TRBV15,TRBD2,21,TGTGCCACCAGCAGAGGCCCCCCGGGACTAGCGGGAGGAGATGTCACAGATACGCAGTATTTT,CATSRGPPGLAGGDVTDTQYF
TRBJ2-7,few,TRBV19,TRBD2,15,TGTGCCAGTAGTATGTCGTCTAGCGGGGGTAGAGAGCAGTACTTC,CASSMSSSGGREQYF
TRBJ2-1,few,TRBV2,TRBD2,15,TGTGCCAGCATTGGAGCGGGAGACCCCCCGGGTGAGCAGTTCTTC,CASIGAGDPPGEQFF
TRBJ1-1,.,TRBV7-9,.,16,TGTGCCAGCAGTCCTCCCGCCGGGGTTCAGTACACTGAAGCTTTCTTT,CASSPPAGVQYTEAFF
TRBJ1-2,few,TRBV7-9,.,16,TGTGCCAGCAGTACTCCCTCCGGGACGGACTATACTGGCTACACCTTC,CASSTPSGTDYTGYTF
TRBJ2-7,few,TRBV5-1,TRBD1,14,TGCGCCAGCAGCCTCGACAGGGTCGGCTACGAGCAGTACTTC,CASSLDRVGYEQYF
TRBJ2-7,.,TRBV7-9,TRBD1,15,TGTGCCAGCAGCTTAGGGCAGGGGGCTCGCGACGAGCAGTACTTC,CASSLGQGARDEQYF
TRBJ2-2,.,TRBV7-9,.,12,TGTGCCAGCAGCTTCCTCCCGGGGGAGCTGTTTTTT,CASSFLPGELFF
TRBJ1-5,few,TRBV6-5,.,13,TGTGCCAGCAGTCCCGGGCTGAATCAGCCCCAGCATTTT,CASSPGLNQPQHF
TRBJ2-3,.,TRBV7-8,TRBD2,15,TGTGCCAGCAGCCGCTCGGGGGGGCCCACAGATACGCAGTATTTT,CASSRSGGPTDTQYF
TRBJ2-4,.,TRBV7-9,TRBD1,13,TGTGCCAGCAGCTCTCAGGGGGCTATCATTCAGTACTTC,CASSSQGAIIQYF
TRBJ1-1,few,TRBV9,TRBD1,16,TGTGCCAGCAGCGTAGGTCAGGGGGAGTTGGGCACTGAAGCTTTCTTT,CASSVGQGELGTEAFF
TRBJ2-7,few,TRBV12-3/TRBV12-4,TRBD2,14,TGTGCCAGCAGTCCCCAGCGGGGAACCTACGAGCAGTACTTC,CASSPQRGTYEQYF
TRBJ2-7,.,TRBV9,.,15,TGTGCCAGCAGCGTGACAGGACGTGAGGACTACGAGCAGTACTTC,CASSVTGREDYEQYF
TRBJ2-3,few,TRBV7-8,.,16,TGTGCCAGCAGCTTAGGGACTGGGTTCGGCACAGATACGCAGTATTTT,CASSLGTGFGTDTQYF
TRBJ2-1,.,TRBV6-5,TRBD2,16,TGTGCCAGCAGCCCGCCGGGACTAGCGGGAGGGAATGAGCAGTTCTTC,CASSPPGLAGGNEQFF
TRBJ2-1,few,TRBV5-1,TRBD2,15,TGCGCCAGCCGTCGAGGGACTAGCGACTACAATGAGCAGTTCTTC,CASRRGTSDYNEQFF
TRBJ2-2,few,TRBV12-3/TRBV12-4,TRBD2,19,TGTGCCAGCAGTTTATTTCGGCTAGCGGGAGCCACGAACACCGGGGAGCTGTTTTTT,CASSLFRLAGATNTGELFF
TRBJ2-7,few,TRBV6-2/TRBV6-3,.,13,TGTGCCAGCAGTTACTCGAACGTCGGAGAGCAGTACTTC,CASSYSNVGEQYF
TRBJ2-3,.,TRBV12-3/TRBV12-4,.,13,TGTGCCAGCATCCAGGCCTTGGGGAATACGCAGTATTTT,CASIQALGNTQYF
TRBJ2-5,few,TRBV9,.,15,TGTGCCAGCAGCGTAGAAAACTCGGCGGCCGAGACCCAGTACTTC,CASSVENSAAETQYF
TRBJ1-2,few,TRBV7-6,.,13,TGTGCCAGCAGTCCCGTACAGGGAAGTGGCTACACCTTC,CASSPVQGSGYTF
TRBJ2-3,.,TRBV9,TRBD2,16,TGTGCCAGCAGCCTCTATTCGACTAGCGGATCAGATACGCAGTATTTT,CASSLYSTSGSDTQYF
TRBJ2-5,.,TRBV7-2,.,13,TGTGCCAGCAGCGCCGCTGCGGGCGAGACCCAGTACTTC,CASSAAAGETQYF
TRBJ2-1,.,TRBV12-3/TRBV12-4,TRBD2,17,TGTGCCAGCAGTTCCTCAGCGGTAGCGGGGAAAAAGGATGAGCAGTTCTTC,CASSSSAVAGKKDEQFF
TRBJ2-1,.,TRBV4-3,TRBD2,17,TGCGCCAGCAGCCAAGACACCACTAGCGGGAGATACAATGAGCAGTTCTTC,CASSQDTTSGRYNEQFF
TRBJ2-7,.,TRBV7-8,.,15,TGTGCCAGCAGCCCCCATGACAGAGAGCACTACGAGCAGTACTTC,CASSPHDREHYEQYF